The 24 T cell receptor beta chains listed next were all sequenced from one sample in a study of cytomegalovirus exposure and HLA in healthy donors. PCR was performed using 60 Vbeta and 13 Jbeta primers. Here immunoSEQ multiplex PCR was the method, and the copy in TCRdb shows in-frame clones only, minus some. The table shows tens of thousands of clones, with roughly 71% occurring only once. The sample consisted of PBMCs. The receptor source for this set is a man aged 50 to 60 in good health and CMV-seropositive.

This chain links TRBV2 with TRBJ1-4; 12 positions agree with TRBD1. Germline loops: CDR1 SNHLY, CDR2 FYNNEI. The CDR3 spans 15 residues. The V gene end was trimmed by 5 bases and the J gene end by 6 bases; junction bases not matched to a gene: 4. The chain's CDR3 is CASSSRDRGHEKLFF. The CDR3 bases are TGTGCCAGCAGTTCCCGGGACAGGGGGCATGAAAAACTGTTTTTT. Drawing the rest from reference TRBV2 and TRBJ1-4, the complete variable domain is EPEVTQTPSHQVTQMGQEVILRCVPISNHLYFYWYRQILGQKVEFLVSFYNNEISEKSEIFDDQFSVERPDGSNFTLKIRSTKLEDSAMYFCASSSRDRGHEKLFFGSGTQLSVL.

Notes on this clone: At one boundary the junction diverges from the germline segment, which might be a read error. V is TRBV7-9 and J is TRBJ2-7; D gene uncertain. Per germline, CDR1 SEHNR and CDR2 FQNEAQ (reference sequence). This CDR3 has 12 amino acids. In nucleotides, the CDR3 is TGTTCCAGCAGCTCAAATCGGCGGGAGCAGTACTTC. The encoded protein is CSSSSNRREQYF.

The chain is built from TRBV6-1 and TRBJ1-1, with D possibly being TRBD1 (5 bases). The CDR3 contains 16 residues. The germline gives CDR1 MNHNS, CDR2 SASEGT. The V and J ends lost 4 bases and 3 bases respectively, with 18 bases between them. The CDR3 reads CASSVRWAGMDTEAFF. CDR3 in DNA: TGTGCCAGCAGTGTAAGGTGGGCAGGGATGGACACTGAAGCTTTCTTT.

The chain employs TRBV28 and TRBJ2-7; D is perhaps TRBD1 (5 bases). V lost 2 bases and J lost 2, with 10 bases in between. Germline V gene lookup returns CDR1 MDHEN and CDR2 SYDVKM. CDR3 length equals 14 residues. CDR3 amino acids: CASSLARVPYEQYF. The CDR3 DNA reads as TGTGCCAGCAGTTTAGCCAGGGTACCCTACGAGCAGTACTTC.

This chain connects TRBV6-6 to TRBJ2-7, with 9 bases matching TRBD1. CDR3 size: 14 residues. Trimming at V came to 7 bases and at J to 1 base, leaving 5 bases not matched to a gene. CDR1 and CDR2 from the germline V gene are MNHNY and SVGAGI (reference sequence). The CDR3 protein is CASKPGQGSYEQYF. The CDR3 coding sequence is TGTGCCAGCAAACCGGGACAGGGTTCCTACGAGCAGTACTTC.

This clone appeared a few times. The chain joins TRBV30 to TRBJ1-2; 9 bases align to TRBD1. This CDR3 is 14 amino acids long. The trim removed 2 bases at V and 8 bases at J, leaving 9 bases unmatched. CDR1 is GTSNPN, CDR2 SVGIG, per germline (reference sequence). In nucleotides, the CDR3 is TGTGCCTGGAGTAGAGACAGGGGGACGAGGGGCTACACCTTC. The encoded protein is CAWSRDRGTRGYTF. Full variable domain (missing parts from reference TRBV30 and TRBJ1-2): SQTIHQWPATLVQPVGSPLSLECTVEGTSNPNLYWYRQAAGRGLQLLFYSVGIGQISSEVPQNLSASRPQDRQFILSSKKLLLSDSGFYLCAWSRDRGTRGYTFGSGTRLTVV.

The V call is TRBV5-5, the J call TRBJ1-5, with 7 bases matching TRBD1. The J segment lost 3 bases and the V segment lost 4 bases, leaving 7 bases of the junction unmatched. Germline loops: CDR1 SGHKS, CDR2 YYEKEE (reference sequence). This CDR3 is built from 15 residues. The CDR3: CASSIQGQLNQPQHF. The DNA for the CDR3 is TGTGCCAGCAGCATACAGGGACAGCTCAATCAGCCCCAGCATTTT.

V and J are TRBV7-9 and TRBJ1-4; D perhaps matches TRBD1 (5 bases). With 3 bases removed from V and 4 bases from J, the gap between germline ends came to 15 bases. This CDR3 spans 16 amino acids. Germline V CDR1 and CDR2: SEHNR, FQNEAQ (reference sequence). The CDR3 DNA reads TGTGCCAGCAGCTTGGGGCAGGGTAGGGGTAATGAAAAACTGTTTTTT. Translation: CASSLGQGRGNEKLFF. Using reference TRBV7-9 and TRBJ1-4 for the parts outside the CDR3, the full variable domain is DTGVSQNPRHKITKRGQNVTFRCDPISEHNRLYWYRQTLGQGPEFLTYFQNEAQLEKSRLLSDRFSAERPKGSFSTLEIQRTEQGDSAMYLCASSLGQGRGNEKLFFGSGTQLSVL.

The chain has TRBV6-5 and TRBJ1-1; 7 bases agree with TRBD1. Germline values: CDR1 MNHEY, CDR2 SVGAGI. The CDR3 is 15 residues long. J gave up 4 bases and V 5 bases, and 10 bases lay outside the gene matches. The CDR3 bases are TGTGCCAGCAGTACTAGACAGGGTGTGGGCACTGAAGCTTTCTTT. It translates to CASSTRQGVGTEAFF.

The gene calls are TRBV4-1 and TRBJ2-7; 7 positions match TRBD1. CDR1 and CDR2 from the germline V gene are MGHRA and YSYEKL. CDR3 length: 14 amino acids. Trimming took 3 bases from V and 2 from J; bases not matched to a gene: 4. The CDR3 DNA reads as TGCGCCAGCAGCCAGGGACAGACCCCCTACGAGCAGTACTTC. Its protein product is CASSQGQTPYEQYF.

The chain employs TRBV2 and TRBJ1-1; TRBD1 is a possible D gene (6 bases). Trimming pared 6 bases from V and 5 bases from J, leaving 16 bases between. Germline V gene lookup returns CDR1 SNHLY and CDR2 FYNNEI. The CDR3 contains 14 residues. This chain's CDR3 is CASRMTGTITEAFF. The CDR3 region has the DNA TGTGCCAGCAGGATGACAGGTACTATAACTGAAGCTTTCTTT.

In its sample, this clone was seen a few times. V gene TRBV6-1 combines with J gene TRBJ2-3; D is unresolved. Deletions cut 7 bases from V and 2 bases from J, with 10 bases between. Germline assignment: CDR1 MNHNS and CDR2 SASEGT. This CDR3 spans 13 amino acids. The DNA of the CDR3 is TGTGCCAGCACTGGCCCCATCACAGATACGCAGTATTTT. It yields the protein CASTGPITDTQYF.

This chain joins TRBV19 and TRBJ2-7, with 7 bases matching TRBD2. The J segment lost 3 bases and the V segment lost 6 bases, leaving 14 bases of the junction unmatched. There are 16 residues in the CDR3. In germline, CDR1 is LNHDA, CDR2 SQIVND (reference sequence). In DNA, the CDR3 is TGTGCCAGTAGCCACTGGGCAGCGGGGAACCACTACGAGCAGTACTTC. The encoded protein is CASSHWAAGNHYEQYF. The complete variable domain, with remaining parts taken from reference TRBV19 and TRBJ2-7, reads DGGITQSPKYLFRKEGQNVTLSCEQNLNHDAMYWYRQDPGQGLRLIYYSQIVNDFQKGDIAEGYSVSREKKESFPLTVTSAQKNPTAFYLCASSHWAAGNHYEQYFGPGTRLTVT.

Points on this clone: The same CDR3 arises from other DNA sequences in this sample as well. The chain carries TRBV29-1 and TRBJ1-5, with a possible D match to TRBD1 (6 bases). CDR1 is SQVTM and CDR2 is ANQGSEA in the germline V gene. The length of the CDR3 is 14 residues. V lost 6 bases, J lost 0 bases, and 12 bases lay in between. The CDR3 spells CSVSGQSSNQPQHF. CDR3 nucleotide sequence: TGCAGCGTGTCAGGACAGTCTAGCAATCAGCCCCAGCATTTT. Looking up the rest from reference TRBV29-1 and TRBJ1-5 gives the full variable domain: SAVISQKPSRDICQRGTSLTIQCQVDSQVTMMFWYRQQPGQSLTLIATANQGSEATYESGFVIDKFPISRPNLTFSTLTVSNMSPEDSSIYLCSVSGQSSNQPQHFGDGTRLSIL.

This sequence joins TRBV5-6 and TRBJ2-2, with a tentative D call TRBD2 (5 bases). V was clipped by 7 bases and J by 4 bases, with 14 bases between them. This CDR3 is 14 amino acids long. Germline V lookup: CDR1 SGHDT, CDR2 YYEEEE. The CDR3 DNA reads TGTGCCAGCGGGCTGATAGGGAGCACCGGGGAGCTGTTTTTT. Protein sequence: CASGLIGSTGELFF. Complete variable domain (other parts from reference TRBV5-6 and TRBJ2-2): DAGVTQSPTHLIKTRGQQVTLRCSPKSGHDTVSWYQQALGQGPQFIFQYYEEEERQRGNFPDRFSGHQFPNYSSELNVNALLLGDSALYLCASGLIGSTGELFFGEGSRLTVL.

The chain uses TRBV21-1 and TRBJ2-6; the D call of TRBD1 is as the table states it, not checked on the DNA. TRBV21-1 represents a pseudogene. The CDR3 has 18 amino acids. In DNA form, the CDR3 reads TGTGCCAGCAGCCCGCTGGACAGTCCAAGCTCTGGGGCCAACGTCCTGACTTTC. Its protein is CASSPLDSPSSGANVLTF.

This sequence joins TRBV15 and TRBJ1-5, with a possible D match to TRBD1 (5 bases). The V gene's germline CDR1 is LNHNV and CDR2 YYDKDF (reference sequence). The CDR3 runs to 13 residues. Trimming left V 5 bases short and J 10 bases short, with 15 bases between. CDR3 region: CATSGGTPLPQHF. The DNA for the CDR3 is TGTGCCACCAGCGGCGGGACTCCTCTCCCCCAGCATTTT.

This clone showed up just once. V usage is TRBV15 and J usage is TRBJ2-7; D gene uncertain. CDR3 length: 16 amino acids. Trimming pared 0 bases from V and 2 bases from J, leaving 14 bases between. In germline, CDR1 is LNHNV, CDR2 YYDKDF (reference sequence). The CDR3 sequence is CATSRDITKTAYEQYF. In DNA form, the CDR3 reads TGTGCCACCAGCAGAGATATAACAAAAACAGCCTACGAGCAGTACTTC.

V and J are TRBV6-1 and TRBJ1-5, with D possibly matching TRBD1 (6 bases). Germline CDR1 is MNHNS and CDR2 is SASEGT. CDR3 size: 13 residues. V lost 5 bases and J 7 bases, leaving 12 bases between the germline ends. The CDR3 DNA sequence: TGTGCCAGCAGTTCAGGGGATAGGCAGCCCCAGCATTTT. Translated, it gives CASSSGDRQPQHF.

The chain recombines TRBV28 with TRBJ1-1, with D possibly being TRBD1 (5 bases). Germline V lookup: CDR1 MDHEN, CDR2 SYDVKM. Trimming removed 2 bases at V and 5 bases at J, with 15 bases between. The CDR3 has 15 residues. The CDR3 spells CASSLRILGGTEAFF. DNA for the CDR3: TGTGCCAGCAGTTTAAGGATCCTGGGGGGGACTGAAGCTTTCTTT.

The V gene is TRBV9, the J gene TRBJ2-5; 15 bases are shared with TRBD2. The V segment lost 3 bases and the J segment 5 bases; nucleotides outside the gene matches: 8. CDR1 SGDLS and CDR2 YYNGEE come from the germline V gene. The CDR3 has 17 residues. CDR3 sequence: CASSDLGLAGGFETQYF. DNA for the CDR3: TGTGCCAGCAGCGACCTGGGACTAGCGGGAGGTTTCGAGACCCAGTACTTC.

The chain recombines TRBV5-1 with TRBJ2-2; 14 nucleotides agree with TRBD2. The ends lost 3 bases at V and 2 bases at J; junction bases unmatched: 3. The germline gives CDR1 SGHRS, CDR2 YFSETQ. CDR3 size: 17 residues. The CDR3 nucleotides read TGCGCCAGCAGCTGGGGACTAGCGGGGGCCAACACCGGGGAGCTGTTTTTT. This sequence encodes CASSWGLAGANTGELFF.

J is TRBJ1-1 and V is TRBV5-1, with 11 nucleotides matching TRBD1. Germline CDR1 SGHRS, CDR2 YFSETQ. The CDR3 covers 17 residues. The ends lost 3 bases at V and 4 bases at J; junction bases unmatched: 11. The CDR3 nucleotides are TGCGCCAGCAGCTGGGGGACAGGGGGTAGAACACTCACTGAAGCTTTCTTT. It encodes CASSWGTGGRTLTEAFF.

The chain recombines TRBV4-2 with TRBJ2-1, with TRBD2 identical over 13 bases. Germline V gene sequence: CDR1 LGHNA, CDR2 YNFKEQ. The CDR3 length is 16 residues. The V segment lost 1 base and the J segment 9 bases; nucleotides outside the gene matches: 6. The CDR3 here is CASSQGGTSGKVEQFF. CDR3 nucleotides: TGTGCCAGCAGCCAAGGGGGGACTAGCGGGAAAGTTGAGCAGTTCTTC.